These 19 T cell receptor beta chains were sequenced from one sample in a study of T-cell memory formation after mild COVID-19. TCRdb independently ran MiXCR on the 5' RACE reads; one entry per CDR3 protein. The sample includes around 200,000 distinct CDR3 sequences, approximately 16% seen only once; the top ten take 2% to 2.5%. Material for sequencing was PBMCs or a T cell subset sorted from them (not recorded which). All receptors come from an adult woman who had mild COVID-19 (a few samples of this study predate the infection). Cell type and time point are not known.

Only a few counts were recorded for this clonotype. This sequence joins TRBV20-1 and TRBJ1-5; a possible D gene is TRBD1 (5 bases). In germline, CDR1 is DFQATT, CDR2 SNEGSKA (reference sequence). Trimming cost V 0 bases and J 5 bases, with 14 bases left between them. CDR3 length equals 15 residues. The CDR3 region has the DNA TGCAGTGCTAGAGATCCCCAGGGTGGGTATCAGCCCCAGCATTTT. The encoded protein is CSARDPQGGYQPQHF.

The table lists this clonotype with many counts. This rearrangement joins TRBV11-3 to TRBJ2-5; 8 bases map to TRBD1. Trimming cost V 0 bases and J 4 bases; bases outside gene matches: 7. Germline V gene sequence: CDR1 SGHNT, CDR2 YENEEA. The CDR3 covers 16 residues. The CDR3 DNA reads TGTGCCAGCAGCTTAGAAGTCAGGGGGCCAGGAGAGACCCAGTACTTC. Protein sequence: CASSLEVRGPGETQYF. Looking up the rest from reference TRBV11-3 and TRBJ2-5 gives the full variable domain: EAGVVQSPRYKIIEKKQPVAFWCNPISGHNTLYWYLQNLGQGPELLIRYENEEAVDDSQLPKDRFSAERLKGVDSTLKIQPAELGDSAVYLCASSLEVRGPGETQYFGPGTRLLVL.

The rearrangement links TRBV6-2 or TRBV6-3 to TRBJ2-2; perhaps D is TRBD1 or TRBD2 (5 bases each). This CDR3 region has 14 residues. V was shortened by 8 bases and J by 5 bases, with 15 bases between the two germline ends. CDR1 and CDR2 (germline): MNHEY, SVGEGT. The CDR3 nucleotides are TGTGCCAGCCTGAGGGACCGTGGGACCGGGGAGCTGTTTTTT. Its translation is CASLRDRGTGELFF.

The V call is TRBV3-1, the J call TRBJ2-5; D is perhaps TRBD1 (5 bases). CDR1 and CDR2 from the germline V gene are LGHDT and YNNKEL (reference sequence). The V and J ends lost 0 bases and 6 bases respectively, with 14 bases between them. CDR3 size: 15 residues. The CDR3 loop reads CASSQDFGQAKTQYF. The CDR3 DNA is TGTGCCAGCAGCCAAGATTTCGGACAAGCGAAGACCCAGTACTTC.

The chain has TRBV6-2 or TRBV6-3 and TRBJ1-1, with D maybe TRBD1 (5 bases). Germline values: CDR1 MNHEY, CDR2 SVGEGT. The CDR3 runs 13 residues. The V gene lost 7 bases and the J gene lost 0 bases, with 9 bases spanning the gap. CDR3 sequence: CASTGDLNTEAFF. The CDR3 DNA is TGTGCCAGCACGGGGGACTTGAACACTGAAGCTTTCTTT.

In its sample, this clonotype was seen a few times. The V gene is TRBV5-1, the J gene TRBJ2-1, with D possibly matching TRBD1 (5 bases). CDR3 size: 13 residues. The germline V and J ends were trimmed by 2 bases and 7 bases, with 10 bases remaining between them. CDR1 is SGHRS, CDR2 YFSETQ, per germline. The CDR3 loop reads CASSLGSGNEQFF. The CDR3 DNA is TGCGCCAGCAGCTTAGGATCAGGGAATGAGCAGTTCTTC.

The rearrangement uses TRBV7-3 and TRBJ2-1; D is unresolved. Germline CDR1 reads SGHTA; CDR2 reads FQGTGA. CDR3 length equals 13 residues. The V end lost 1 base, the J end lost 13 bases, and 14 bases lay between the germline ends. The CDR3 DNA reads TGTGCCAGCAGCTTAATGGCCCAAACGTCCCAGTTCTTC. It translates to CASSLMAQTSQFF. Using reference TRBV7-3 and TRBJ2-1 for the parts outside the CDR3, the full variable domain is GAGVSQTPSNKVTEKGKYVELRCDPISGHTALYWYRQSLGQGPEFLIYFQGTGAADDSGLPNDRFFAVRPEGSVSTLKIQRTERGDSAVYLCASSLMAQTSQFFGPGTRLTVL.

This clonotype turned up a few times. This chain uses TRBV27 with TRBJ1-1; no reliable D call. The CDR3 extends over 16 amino acids. Trimming stripped 0 bases from V and 7 bases from J, with 18 bases between. Germline loops: CDR1 MNHEY, CDR2 SMNVEV (reference sequence). The CDR3 is CASSLSHRTARSEAFF. The CDR3 coding sequence is TGTGCCAGCAGTTTATCCCACCGTACAGCCCGTAGTGAAGCTTTCTTT.

This sequence joins TRBV7-3 and TRBJ2-2, with 9 bases fitting TRBD2. The germline V gene encodes CDR1 SGHTA and CDR2 FQGTGA. This CDR3 has 17 residues. V dropped 1 base and J dropped 7; count of bases not matched to a gene: 10. The DNA for the CDR3 is TGTGCCAGCAGCTTAATAGCGGGAGCAGGGTACATCGGGGAGCTGTTTTTT. Amino acids: CASSLIAGAGYIGELFF. The whole variable domain, remainder taken from reference TRBV7-3 and TRBJ2-2, is GAGVSQTPSNKVTEKGKYVELRCDPISGHTALYWYRQSLGQGPEFLIYFQGTGAADDSGLPNDRFFAVRPEGSVSTLKIQRTERGDSAVYLCASSLIAGAGYIGELFFGEGSRLTVL.

This clonotype occurred a few times. The chain uses TRBV4-2 and TRBJ2-7; a weak D match, TRBD2 (6 bases). The CDR3 has 17 residues. CDR1 LGHNA and CDR2 YNFKEQ come from the germline V gene. V lost 1 base, J lost 0 bases, and 16 bases lay in between. CDR3 nucleotide sequence: TGTGCCAGCAGCCAAGGCTGGCCCGGGGGAAGCTCCTACGAGCAGTACTTC. Its translation: CASSQGWPGGSSYEQYF.

This clonotype was recorded at least ten times. The chain employs TRBV12-3 or TRBV12-4 and TRBJ2-7, with D tentatively TRBD2 (6 bases). The CDR3 contains 17 residues. V lost 4 bases and J lost 7, with 26 bases in between. CDR3 nucleotides: TGTGCCAGCAGTTCCCCAGGACTACCCGGACGAAGGCGAGAGCAGTACTTC. Protein product: CASSSPGLPGRRREQYF.

This clonotype was seen only a few times. The rearrangement links TRBV29-1 to TRBJ1-2; tentative D call: TRBD1 (5 bases). The CDR3 is made up of 14 amino acids. From germline, CDR1 is SQVTM and CDR2 ANQGSEA. Trimming pared 7 bases from V and 3 bases from J, leaving 18 bases between. The CDR3 region is CSDVNIGGDYGYTF. The CDR3 DNA follows: TGCAGCGATGTGAACATCGGGGGGGACTATGGCTACACCTTC.

There are a few counts of this clonotype. The chain combines TRBV4-2 with TRBJ2-3; TRBD2 aligns across 9 bases. Trimming at V came to 0 bases and at J to 4 bases, leaving 8 bases not matched to a gene. Germline V gives CDR1 LGHNA, CDR2 YNFKEQ. The CDR3 runs to 17 residues. This chain's CDR3 is CASSQDPTTSGADTQYF. Written as DNA, the CDR3 is TGTGCCAGCAGCCAAGATCCTACGACTAGCGGCGCAGATACGCAGTATTTT.

This clonotype showed up just a few times. The chain links TRBV5-1 to TRBJ1-2, with a weak D call TRBD1 (5 bases). CDR3 length: 14 amino acids. Germline-derived CDR1 and CDR2 are SGHRS and YFSETQ. With 3 bases removed from V and 5 bases from J, the gap between germline ends came to 14 bases. This chain's CDR3 is CASSSGDQPYGYTF. In DNA form, the CDR3 reads TGCGCCAGCAGCTCCGGGGACCAACCTTATGGCTACACCTTC.

V usage is TRBV30 and J usage is TRBJ1-6, with no clear D. The V end was cut by 2 bases, the J end by 8 bases, with 10 bases between. Germline lookup yields CDR1 GTSNPN and CDR2 SVGIG (reference sequence). This CDR3 contains 13 residues. The CDR3 loop is CAWSRAEYSPLHF. In DNA, the CDR3 is TGTGCCTGGAGTCGGGCAGAGTATTCACCCCTCCACTTT.

This clonotype was counted between two and nine times. The gene calls are TRBV20-1 and TRBJ2-1; TRBD2 matches at 8 bases. V shed 2 bases and J 0 bases; nucleotides not matched to a gene: 3. There are 15 residues in the CDR3. Germline CDR1 and CDR2: DFQATT and SNEGSKA (reference sequence). The CDR3 coding sequence is TGCAGTGCTAGATCCGGGGGGGGCTCCTACAATGAGCAGTTCTTC. Amino acids: CSARSGGGSYNEQFF.

The CDR3 here is CASSQGRTDTQYF. CDR3 in DNA: TGCGCCAGCAGCCAGGGACGCACAGATACGCAGTATTTT. The V and J genes are TRBV4-3 and TRBJ2-3; D could derive from TRBD1 or TRBD2 (5 bases each). V was pared by 3 bases and J by 1 base, with 5 bases between. The CDR3 has 13 amino acids. From germline, CDR1 is LGHNA and CDR2 YSLEER.

This clonotype was counted only a few times. This chain connects TRBV12-3 or TRBV12-4 to TRBJ1-4; 8 positions agree with TRBD1. The CDR3 sequence is 18 residues long. V was clipped by 4 bases and J by 0 bases; unmatched bases: 10. The CDR3 here is CASSSKMDRAATNEKLFF. CDR3 nucleotides: TGTGCCAGCAGTTCGAAAATGGACAGGGCGGCAACTAATGAAAAACTGTTTTTT.

In its sample, this clonotype was seen a few times. The rearrangement uses TRBV9 and TRBJ2-5; 11 nucleotides line up with TRBD2. V was pared by 1 base and J by 2 bases, with 7 bases of the junction left unmatched. The CDR3 has 17 residues. The germline V gene has CDR1 SGDLS and CDR2 YYNGEE. The chain's CDR3 is CASSVYGLAGDQETQYF. CDR3 DNA sequence: TGTGCCAGCAGCGTATACGGACTAGCGGGTGATCAAGAGACCCAGTACTTC.